These 20 T cell receptor beta chains originate from one sample sequenced in a study of T-cell memory formation after mild COVID-19. TCRdb called the 5' RACE reads again in MiXCR, with one record for every CDR3 protein. The table has roughly 340,000 distinct CDR3 sequences, 15% seen once; the top ten hold approximately 20%. Input material: PBMCs or a T cell subset sorted from them (not recorded which). The receptors originated from a man younger than 35 who had mild COVID-19 (a few samples of this study predate the infection). Cell type and time point are not known.

This clonotype appeared a few times. V gene TRBV7-8 combines with J gene TRBJ2-1; D unresolved. This CDR3 has 14 residues. V was cut by 1 base and J by 8 bases, with 12 bases left in between. CDR1 SGHVS and CDR2 FQNEAQ come from the germline V gene. The CDR3 DNA is TGTGCCAGCAGCTTAGAATCCGGATTTGATGAGCAGTTCTTC. Its translation: CASSLESGFDEQFF.

This chain joins TRBV6-2 or TRBV6-3 and TRBJ2-7; the match to TRBD1 covers 7 bases. Germline CDR1 reads MNHEY; CDR2 reads SVGEGT. The CDR3 consists of 15 residues. J was trimmed by 2 bases and V by 2 bases; bases with no gene match: 6. CDR3 bases: TGTGCCAGCAGTTACCCAGGGGGAACGGCCTACGAGCAGTACGTC. It yields the protein CASSYPGGTAYEQYV.

The chain recombines TRBV7-9 with TRBJ1-3; 8 bases map to TRBD1. This CDR3 contains 13 residues. The germline CDR1 and CDR2 sequences are SEHNR and FQNEAQ (reference sequence). Here the CDR3 DNA reads TGTGGGACAGGGATCACTTCTGGAAACACCATATATTTT. It encodes CGTGITSGNTIYF.

This clonotype was seen at least ten times. The CDR3 spells CASSSPEGTDTQYF. CDR3 nucleotides: TGCGCCAGCAGTTCCCCCGAGGGGACAGATACGCAGTATTTT. The V gene is TRBV5-1, the J gene TRBJ2-3; D possibly matches TRBD1 or TRBD2 (5 bases each). Trimming removed 5 bases from V and 3 bases from J, with 13 bases in between. This CDR3 region has 14 residues. Germline V gives CDR1 SGHRS, CDR2 YFSETQ. Variable domain in full (rest from reference TRBV5-1 and TRBJ2-3): KAGVTQTPRYLIKTRGQQVTLSCSPISGHRSVSWYQQTPGQGLQFLFEYFSETQRNKGNFPGRFSGRQFSNSRSEMNVSTLELGDSALYLCASSSPEGTDTQYFGPGTRLTVL.

This clonotype appeared once. V gene TRBV2 combines with J gene TRBJ2-1; 11 nucleotides align to TRBD2. This CDR3 has 15 residues. Losses at the gene ends were 4 bases for V and 9 bases for J; bases not matched to a gene: 8. Germline loops: CDR1 SNHLY, CDR2 FYNNEI. For the CDR3, the DNA is TGTGCCAGCAGTGGCGCTAGCGGGGGGTTTAGTGAGCAGTTCTTC. Its translation is CASSGASGGFSEQFF.

This clonotype occurred many times. The V and J genes are TRBV10-3 and TRBJ1-5; D remains ambiguous. This CDR3 region has 13 residues. In germline, CDR1 is ENHRY, CDR2 SYGVKD. With 4 bases removed from V and 8 bases from J, the gap between germline ends came to 12 bases. The CDR3 coding sequence is TGTGCCATCAGTGTTGGAGAAAGGGAGCCCCAGCATTTT. This codes for CAISVGEREPQHF.

This clonotype was counted between two and nine times. This rearrangement joins TRBV4-2 to TRBJ1-5; the match to TRBD1 covers 8 bases. V was pared by 4 bases and J by 9 bases, with 8 bases of the junction left unmatched. The CDR3 loop spans 14 amino acids. Germline CDR1 and CDR2: LGHNA and YNFKEQ. CDR3 in amino acids: CASSPRQGTRPQHF. CDR3 in DNA: TGTGCCAGCAGCCCCAGACAGGGGACGAGGCCCCAGCATTTT.

CDR3 sequence reads: CASSPVAGDTGELFF. CDR3 DNA: TGTGCCAGCTCACCAGTGGCGGGGGACACCGGGGAGCTGTTTTTT. The chain employs TRBV18 and TRBJ2-2; 7 bases line up with TRBD2. There are 15 residues in the CDR3. V was clipped by 2 bases and J by 3 bases; unmatched bases: 3. Germline CDR1 reads KGHSH; CDR2 reads LQKENI.

This clonotype was seen a few times. The V gene is TRBV15, the J gene TRBJ2-5; D possibly corresponds to TRBD2 (5 bases). This CDR3 spans 14 amino acids. Germline CDR1 is LNHNV and CDR2 is YYDKDF (reference sequence). Deletions cut 0 bases from V and 5 bases from J, with 10 bases between. In DNA form, the CDR3 reads TGTGCCACCAGCAGAGATTCGAGAGGGGAGACCCAGTACTTC. It encodes CATSRDSRGETQYF. Looking up the rest from reference TRBV15 and TRBJ2-5 gives the full variable domain: DAMVIQNPRYQVTQFGKPVTLSCSQTLNHNVMYWYQQKSSQAPKLLFHYYDKDFNNEADTPDNFQSRRPNTSFCFLDIRSPGLGDTAMYLCATSRDSRGETQYFGPGTRLLVL.

The V call is TRBV5-1, the J call TRBJ1-1; 7 nucleotides agree with TRBD1. The V and J ends lost 2 bases and 1 base, in that order; junction bases with no gene match: 8. This CDR3 is built from 16 residues. Germline CDR1 SGHRS, CDR2 YFSETQ. CDR3 region: CASSFGGRDRNTEAFF. Written as DNA, the CDR3 is TGCGCCAGCAGCTTTGGGGGCCGGGACAGGAACACTGAAGCTTTCTTT.

The chain carries TRBV18 and TRBJ2-3; TRBD1 aligns across 9 bases. In germline, CDR1 is KGHSH, CDR2 LQKENI. Germline trimming cut 5 bases from V and 5 bases from J; bases unmatched to any gene: 5. The CDR3 covers 14 residues. In DNA form, the CDR3 reads TGTGCCAGCTCAACGGGACAGGGTTTAGATACGCAGTATTTT. Encoded protein: CASSTGQGLDTQYF.

This clonotype was seen more than once but under ten times. The V gene is TRBV7-9, the J gene TRBJ2-2; D gene uncertain. There are 10 residues in the CDR3. V was shortened by 10 bases and J by 9 bases, with 9 bases between the two germline ends. CDR1 is SEHNR, CDR2 FQNEAQ, per germline (reference sequence). CDR3 nucleotides: TGTGCCACTCTAAGACGGGAGCTGTTTTTT. Translated, it gives CATLRRELFF.

The V gene is TRBV20-1, the J gene TRBJ1-2; 7 bases are shared with TRBD1. The CDR3 totals 11 residues. Germline-derived CDR1 and CDR2 are DFQATT and SNEGSKA (reference sequence). V lost 5 bases, J lost 7 bases, and 4 bases stayed unmatched. The DNA for the CDR3 is TGCAGTGCTCCTGGGACAGCTGGCTACACCTTC. Translating gives CSAPGTAGYTF.

The V call is TRBV6-2 or TRBV6-3, the J call TRBJ2-7; perhaps TRBD2 as D (6 bases). Trimming took 6 bases from V and 5 from J, leaving 23 bases between them. Germline V gene lookup returns CDR1 MNHEY and CDR2 SVGEGT. The CDR3 is made up of 16 amino acids. CDR3 DNA sequence: TGTGCCAGCAGCCCACCCCGTCCGGGGGAGGAGAACGAGCAGTACTTC. Encoded protein: CASSPPRPGEENEQYF.

This rearrangement joins TRBV7-3 to TRBJ2-3; 7 bases align to TRBD2. V lost 5 bases to trimming and J lost 10 bases; unmatched junction nucleotides: 6. The CDR3 consists of 12 residues. Germline lookup yields CDR1 SGHTA and CDR2 FQGTGA. DNA of the CDR3: TGTGCCAGCAGCCGGGCGGGGGACGCGCAGTATTTT. Encoded protein: CASSRAGDAQYF.

This clonotype was seen at least ten times. The CDR3 spells CASSEGAGGSQPQHF. The CDR3 nucleotides are TGTGCCAGCAGTGAAGGGGCAGGGGGCTCTCAGCCCCAGCATTTT. The chain uses TRBV2 and TRBJ1-5; 8 nucleotides align to TRBD1. The germline V gene encodes CDR1 SNHLY and CDR2 FYNNEI. This CDR3 region has 15 residues. Trimming took 1 base from V and 6 from J; bases not matched to a gene: 5.

V gene TRBV6-5 combines with J gene TRBJ1-1; 10 bases fit TRBD1. The CDR3 has 14 amino acids. Per germline, CDR1 MNHEY and CDR2 SVGAGI. Trimming took 3 bases from V and 10 from J; bases not matched to a gene: 8. In DNA form, the CDR3 reads TGTGCCAGCAGTTATGCCGGGACAGGGGATGGAGCTTTCTTT. Protein sequence: CASSYAGTGDGAFF.

This chain joins TRBV5-1 and TRBJ2-7; a possible D gene is TRBD2 (5 bases). Germline V gene lookup returns CDR1 SGHRS and CDR2 YFSETQ. The CDR3 runs to 14 residues. Between the trimmed V and J ends, which lost 2 bases and 1 base, there was a span of 10 bases. CDR3 sequence: CASSLSTGSYEQYV. The CDR3 DNA sequence: TGCGCCAGCAGCTTATCGACGGGGTCCTACGAGCAGTACGTC.

This chain connects TRBV28 to TRBJ1-6; TRBD1 matches at 7 bases. There are 16 residues in the CDR3. With V trimmed by 0 bases and J by 3 bases, 2 bases remained unmatched. From germline, CDR1 is MDHEN and CDR2 SYDVKM. CDR3 loop: CASSLWQGDYNSPLHF. CDR3 nucleotides: TGTGCCAGCAGTTTATGGCAGGGGGACTATAATTCACCCCTCCACTTT.

This clonotype was seen more than once but under ten times. The rearrangement joins TRBV4-3 to TRBJ2-7; TRBD1 might be the D (5 bases). The CDR3 extends over 14 amino acids. The germline V gene has CDR1 LGHNA and CDR2 YSLEER. V lost 1 base, J lost 2 bases, and 9 bases lay in between. CDR3 sequence (DNA): TGCGCCAGCAGCCAAGGGATGGACACCTACGAGCAGTACTTC. Its translation: CASSQGMDTYEQYF.